Each of the 5 T cell receptor beta chains below was sequenced from the same sample in a study of T cell changes during pregnancy in multiple sclerosis. Some clones are missing from TCRdb's copy, which holds only in-frame ones; the method was immunoSEQ multiplex PCR. The sample has 35,000 to 50,000 clones, 88% seen once; the top ten hold approximately 1%. This sample comprised CD4+ T cells from peripheral blood mononuclear cells, obtained in the second trimester of pregnancy. These receptor sequences come from a female donor with multiple sclerosis, enrolled in a pregnancy study.

The chain is built from TRBV30 and TRBJ2-1, with 7 bases fitting TRBD2. The CDR3 consists of 15 residues. Germline lookup yields CDR1 GTSNPN and CDR2 SVGIG (reference sequence). The J segment lost 8 bases and the V segment lost 2 bases, leaving 12 bases of the junction unmatched. CDR3 sequence: CAWSFRAGVQDEQFF. The DNA for the CDR3 is TGTGCCTGGAGTTTCCGGGCGGGAGTTCAAGATGAGCAGTTCTTC.

This chain joins TRBV19 and TRBJ2-3, with 10 bases lining up with TRBD2. V lost 7 bases to trimming and J lost 10 bases; unmatched junction nucleotides: 14. The germline gives CDR1 LNHDA, CDR2 SQIVND (reference sequence). There are 15 residues in the CDR3. In DNA, the CDR3 is TGTGCCAGTACCTCATCGCTAGCGGGAGTAAAGGCGCAGTATTTT. Encoded protein: CASTSSLAGVKAQYF.

The chain has TRBV6-4 and TRBJ2-3; possible D gene TRBD2, 6 bases. V was trimmed by 6 bases and J by 2 bases, leaving 33 bases between them. Germline V lookup: CDR1 MRHNA, CDR2 SNTAGT. This CDR3 comprises 21 residues. CDR3 loop: CASRDPSGLGPSLLPTDTQYF. In DNA, the CDR3 is TGTGCCAGCAGGGACCCCTCGGGACTCGGTCCCTCCCTATTGCCCACAGATACGCAGTATTTT.

The rearrangement uses TRBV15 and TRBJ2-5; 14 positions agree with TRBD2. This CDR3 has 19 residues. Trimming removed 4 bases from V and 4 bases from J; junction bases left unmatched: 14. Germline values: CDR1 LNHNV, CDR2 YYDKDF (reference sequence). CDR3: CATSKARQTSGRALETQYF. CDR3 in DNA: TGTGCCACCAGCAAGGCACGACAGACTAGCGGGAGGGCCTTAGAGACCCAGTACTTC.

CDR3 DNA sequence: TGTGCCAGCACAGGAACCAGGAGAAGGTTCGGAAACACCATATATTTT. This gives the protein CASTGTRRRFGNTIYF. J is TRBJ1-3 and V is TRBV18; TRBD1 is a possible D gene (5 bases). Germline V lookup: CDR1 KGHSH, CDR2 LQKENI. With 8 bases removed from V and 4 bases from J, the gap between germline ends came to 21 bases. There are 16 residues in the CDR3.